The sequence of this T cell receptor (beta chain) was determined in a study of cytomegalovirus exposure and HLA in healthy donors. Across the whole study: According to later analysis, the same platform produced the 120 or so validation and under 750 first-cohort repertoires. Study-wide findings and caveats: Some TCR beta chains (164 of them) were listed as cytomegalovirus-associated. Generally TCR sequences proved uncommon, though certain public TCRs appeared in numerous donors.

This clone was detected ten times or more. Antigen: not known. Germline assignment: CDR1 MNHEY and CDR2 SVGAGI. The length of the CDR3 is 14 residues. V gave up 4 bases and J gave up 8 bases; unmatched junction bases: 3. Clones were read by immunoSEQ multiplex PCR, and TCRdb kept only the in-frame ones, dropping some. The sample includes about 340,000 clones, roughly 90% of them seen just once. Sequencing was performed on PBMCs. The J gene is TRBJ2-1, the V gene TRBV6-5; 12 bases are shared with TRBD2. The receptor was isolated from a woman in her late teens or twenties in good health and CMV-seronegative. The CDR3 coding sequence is TGTGCCAGCAGTTCACTAGCGGGGGGCTATGAGCAGTTCTTC. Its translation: CASSSLAGGYEQFF.